This TCR beta chain was found in a study of cytomegalovirus exposure and HLA in healthy donors. The study's findings and limits: The listing of 150 to 200 TCR beta chains classed them as cytomegalovirus-associated. Data from an earlier analysis indicated that most TCR beta V segments were productive either about 87% or about 30% of the time.

PCR primers comprised 60 Vbeta and 13 Jbeta primers. Only in-frame clones appear in the TCRdb table, and some are missing; sequencing was by immunoSEQ multiplex PCR. The data contain 150,000 or so clones, about four fifths of them singletons. With regard to this clone: Its antigen is currently unknown.

The origin of this receptor is a woman aged 50 to 60 in good health and CMV-seropositive. The sample was PBMCs.

The DNA for the CDR3 is TGTGCCAGCTCACCTATACCCGGGTCTGGAAACACCATATATTTT. Its translation: CASSPIPGSGNTIYF. This chain uses TRBV18 with TRBJ1-3, with D hard to call. The V gene lost 3 bases and the J gene lost 1 base, with 10 bases spanning the gap. This CDR3 contains 15 residues. Germline lookup yields CDR1 KGHSH and CDR2 LQKENI. Filled out from reference TRBV18 and TRBJ1-3, the complete variable domain reads NAGVMQNPRHLVRRRGQEARLRCSPMKGHSHVYWYRQLPEEGLKFMVYLQKENIIDESGMPKERFSAEFPKEGPSILRIQQVVRGDSAAYFCASSPIPGSGNTIYFGEGSWLTVV.